These 12 T cell receptor beta chains came from one sample sequenced in a study of T-cell memory formation after mild COVID-19. MiXCR, run by TCRdb on the 5' RACE reads, gives a single entry per CDR3 protein. This table has 400,000 to 450,000 distinct CDR3 sequences, about 20% appearing once. Sample: PBMCs or a T cell subset sorted from them (not recorded which). These receptors originate from a man aged 18 to 29 who had mild COVID-19 (a few samples of this study predate the infection). Cell type and time point are not known.

This clonotype occurred once. This sequence joins TRBV11-2 and TRBJ2-3; TRBD2 aligns across 7 bases. In germline, CDR1 is SGHAT, CDR2 FQNNGV. This CDR3 has 16 residues. Trimming cost V 5 bases and J 2 bases; bases outside gene matches: 10. The CDR3 region is CASSRVGGTYTDTQYF. In DNA form, the CDR3 reads TGTGCCAGCAGCCGGGTGGGGGGGACCTACACAGATACGCAGTATTTT.

V and J are TRBV7-9 and TRBJ2-5, with 8 bases that match TRBD1. CDR1 is SEHNR and CDR2 is FQNEAQ in the germline V gene (reference sequence). There are 15 residues in the CDR3. V trimming: 6 bases; J trimming: 4 bases; junction bases outside the gene matches: 10. This chain's CDR3 is CASSLAGTGRETQYF. The CDR3 coding sequence is TGTGCCAGCAGTCTCGCCGGGACAGGACGAGAGACCCAGTACTTC.

V is TRBV29-1 and J is TRBJ1-5; D gene ambiguous. The germline V and J ends were trimmed by 6 bases and 3 bases, with 12 bases remaining between them. The CDR3 runs 13 residues. Germline V CDR1 and CDR2: SQVTM, ANQGSEA. CDR3: CSVSREVNQPQHF. The CDR3 DNA is TGCAGCGTCTCCCGGGAGGTCAATCAGCCCCAGCATTTT.

This clonotype was found a few times. The V call is TRBV24-1, the J call TRBJ2-3, with D possibly being TRBD2 (6 bases). CDR3 size: 13 residues. Germline CDR1 and CDR2: KGHDR and SFDVKD. The germline V and J ends were trimmed by 7 bases and 4 bases, with 11 bases remaining between them. CDR3 sequence reads: CATRGPGADTQYF. CDR3 coding DNA: TGTGCCACCAGGGGACCGGGGGCAGATACGCAGTATTTT.

This clonotype was recorded a few times. V and J are TRBV11-2 and TRBJ2-2; D perhaps matches TRBD1 (5 bases). The germline V gene has CDR1 SGHAT and CDR2 FQNNGV. CDR3 length: 15 amino acids. V gave up 4 bases and J gave up 4 bases, with 13 bases separating them. CDR3 bases: TGTGCCAGCAGCTCCAACCAGGGATTCACCGGGGAGCTGTTTTTT. Translating gives CASSSNQGFTGELFF.

This clonotype was counted a few times. CDR3 in amino acids: CASSALEGLETQYF. The CDR3 DNA is TGTGCCAGCAGCGCGCTTGAGGGTTTGGAGACCCAGTACTTC. This rearrangement joins TRBV5-6 to TRBJ2-5; the D gene is possibly TRBD2 (5 bases). V dropped 4 bases and J dropped 5 bases, with 15 bases sitting between them. The CDR3 is made up of 14 amino acids. The germline gives CDR1 SGHDT, CDR2 YYEEEE.

This clonotype was seen only a few times. The rearrangement joins TRBV20-1 to TRBJ2-5; D gene uncertain. CDR3 length: 14 residues. V lost 6 bases and J 5 bases, leaving 19 bases between the germline ends. Germline V gene sequence: CDR1 DFQATT, CDR2 SNEGSKA (reference sequence). The CDR3 nucleotides read TGCAGTGCAGTAAGCAACCCGGGTCCCGAGACCCAGTACTTC. Protein sequence: CSAVSNPGPETQYF.

The chain couples TRBV3-1 to TRBJ2-5; 10 bases fit TRBD2. There are 14 residues in the CDR3. The V gene end was trimmed by 6 bases and the J gene end by 5 bases; junction bases not matched to a gene: 6. The V gene's germline CDR1 is LGHDT and CDR2 YNNKEL (reference sequence). The CDR3 here is CASRRSGGVETQYF. DNA for the CDR3: TGTGCCAGCAGGCGAAGCGGGGGGGTGGAGACCCAGTACTTC.

This clonotype was observed a single time. CDR3 DNA: TGTGCCAGCAGCTTAATGCGGTCAACTAGCACAGATACGCAGTATTTT. Translation: CASSLMRSTSTDTQYF. J is TRBJ2-3 and V is TRBV7-9, with D hard to call. Germline V gene sequence: CDR1 SEHNR, CDR2 FQNEAQ (reference sequence). This CDR3 comprises 16 residues. Trimming removed 2 bases at V and 0 bases at J, with 12 bases between.

J is TRBJ2-7 and V is TRBV4-3, with D unresolved. The CDR3 covers 14 residues. V gave up 0 bases and J gave up 5 bases, with 11 bases separating them. Germline lookup yields CDR1 LGHNA and CDR2 YSLEER. The CDR3 nucleotides are TGCGCCAGCAGCCAAGAAGCTAAATCCCACGAGCAGTACTTC. It specifies CASSQEAKSHEQYF.

This rearrangement joins TRBV10-1 to TRBJ2-1; TRBD1 might be the D (6 bases). This CDR3 contains 13 residues. Germline CDR1 reads WNHNN; CDR2 reads SYGVQD (reference sequence). Trimming shortened V by 4 bases and J by 7 bases, and 11 bases separated the two germline ends. The CDR3 DNA reads TGCGCCAGCAGTGTGCAGGGGCGGAATGAGCAGTTCTTC. Translated, it gives CASSVQGRNEQFF.

This clonotype was seen only a few times. The chain couples TRBV9 to TRBJ2-2, with 10 bases identical to TRBD2. The CDR3 has 16 amino acids. Germline CDR1 and CDR2: SGDLS and YYNGEE. Trimming removed 3 bases from V and 3 bases from J; junction bases left unmatched: 5. The CDR3 spells CASSARSGGDTGELFF. The DNA for the CDR3 is TGTGCCAGCAGCGCCAGGAGCGGGGGGGACACCGGGGAGCTGTTTTTT. Variable domain in full (rest from reference TRBV9 and TRBJ2-2): DSGVTQTPKHLITATGQRVTLRCSPRSGDLSVYWYQQSLDQGLQFLIQYYNGEERAKGNILERFSAQQFPDLHSELNLSSLELGDSALYFCASSARSGGDTGELFFGEGSRLTVL.